This T cell receptor beta chain was captured by sequencing in a study of T-cell reconstitution after alpha-beta-depleted transplantation in children. Findings and caveats of the study: A year post-transplant, T-cell counts and diversity derived mostly from newly produced T cells.

Unique molecular identifiers tagged the TCRbeta library. TCRdb re-analysed the PCR reads in MiXCR, keeping a single row per CDR3 protein. Of 330,000 or so distinct CDR3 sequences detected, 6% to 10% appear once; the ten largest clones hold over 7.5%. The CDR3 has 14 amino acids. V gave up 3 bases and J gave up 5 bases; unmatched junction bases: 8. Germline loops: CDR1 DFQATT, CDR2 SNEGSKA (reference sequence). Of note for this clonotype: The antigen is not known.

The sequencing here drew on peripheral blood, taken 360 days after TCRalphabeta/CD19-depleted stem cell transplant. The TCR originated in a female patient younger than 10 who had a stem cell transplant for Fanconi anemia, so the T cells may come from the graft donor. The chain carries TRBV20-1 and TRBJ2-5; 8 bases align to TRBD1. DNA for the CDR3: TGCAGTGCTAGTGAAATCAGGGGGCTTGAGACCCAGTACTTC. Its protein product is CSASEIRGLETQYF.